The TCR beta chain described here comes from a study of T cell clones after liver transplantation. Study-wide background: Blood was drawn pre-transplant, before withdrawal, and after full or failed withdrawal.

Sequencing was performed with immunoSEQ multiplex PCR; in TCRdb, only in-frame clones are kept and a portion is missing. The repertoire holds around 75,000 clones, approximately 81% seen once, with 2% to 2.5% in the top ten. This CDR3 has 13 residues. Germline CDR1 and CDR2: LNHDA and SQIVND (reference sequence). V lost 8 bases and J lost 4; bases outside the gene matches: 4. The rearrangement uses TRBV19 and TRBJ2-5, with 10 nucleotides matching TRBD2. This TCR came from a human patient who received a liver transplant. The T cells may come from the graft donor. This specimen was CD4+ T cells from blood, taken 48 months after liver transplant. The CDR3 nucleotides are TGTGCCAGTGGGACTAGCGAAACAGAGACCCAGTACTTC. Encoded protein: CASGTSETETQYF. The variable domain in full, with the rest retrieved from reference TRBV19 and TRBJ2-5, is DGGITQSPKYLFRKEGQNVTLSCEQNLNHDAMYWYRQDPGQGLRLIYYSQIVNDFQKGDIAEGYSVSREKKESFPLTVTSAQKNPTAFYLCASGTSETETQYFGPGTRLLVL.